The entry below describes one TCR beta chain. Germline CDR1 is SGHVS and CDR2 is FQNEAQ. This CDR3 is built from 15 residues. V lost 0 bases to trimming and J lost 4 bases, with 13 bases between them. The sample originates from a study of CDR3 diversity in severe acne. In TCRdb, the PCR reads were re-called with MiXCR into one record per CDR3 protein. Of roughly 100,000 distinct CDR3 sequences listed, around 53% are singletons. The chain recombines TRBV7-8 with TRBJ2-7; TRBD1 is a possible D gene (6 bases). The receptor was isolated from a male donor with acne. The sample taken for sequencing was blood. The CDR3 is CASSLAFRGVYEQYF. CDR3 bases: TGTGCCAGCAGCTTAGCGTTCAGGGGCGTATACGAGCAGTACTTC.